These 15 T cell receptor beta chains came from one sample sequenced in a study of T cell repertoires in cytomegalovirus infection. TCRdb re-analysed the reads in MiXCR, keeping a single row per CDR3 protein. The table includes 45,000 to 60,000 distinct CDR3 sequences, roughly 20% detected once. Antigen specificity for these receptors is unknown. This sample comprised CD8+ T cells from cultured PBMCs, obtained from culture after CMV antigen stimulation. The receptors come from a human donor in good health (CMV status not recorded). Some clones in this sample may be carry-over from other donors' samples.

This clonotype has a handful of counts. The chain employs TRBV12-3 or TRBV12-4 and TRBJ2-5; 7 bases align to TRBD1. The length of the CDR3 is 16 residues. J gave up 1 base and V 5 bases, and 10 bases lay outside the gene matches. The CDR3 sequence: CASSLTGTEIQETQYF. The CDR3 DNA is TGTGCCAGCAGTCTCACCGGGACAGAGATCCAAGAGACCCAGTACTTC.

The gene calls are TRBV7-2 and TRBJ1-2, with TRBD1 as a possible D gene (6 bases). V was clipped by 1 base and J by 2 bases, with 8 bases between them. The CDR3 contains 14 residues. CDR1 SGHTA and CDR2 FQGNSA come from the germline V gene. CDR3 residues: CASSLVQGNYGYTF. The CDR3 nucleotides are TGTGCCAGCAGCTTAGTGCAGGGGAACTATGGCTACACCTTC.

This clonotype was recorded a few times. The V gene is TRBV7-9, the J gene TRBJ2-5; 8 bases map to TRBD2. J lost 5 bases, V lost 4 bases, and 15 bases had no gene match. The CDR3 is 17 amino acids. CDR1 is SEHNR, CDR2 FQNEAQ, per germline (reference sequence). The CDR3 coding sequence is TGTGCCAGCAGCTCCCCCGACGGCCGGGGGGGGAGGGAGACCCAGTACTTC. It is translated as CASSSPDGRGGRETQYF.

This clonotype was counted a few times. The V and J genes are TRBV7-8 and TRBJ2-1; 13 bases are shared with TRBD2. The CDR3 runs to 17 residues. Trimming cost V 4 bases and J 1 base; bases outside gene matches: 4. CDR1 SGHVS and CDR2 FQNEAQ come from the germline V gene. The CDR3 nucleotides are TGTGCCAGCAGCTCCGGGACTAGCGGGGTATCCTACAATGAGCAGTTCTTC. Protein: CASSSGTSGVSYNEQFF.

The chain is built from TRBV28 and TRBJ2-7; 9 nucleotides match TRBD2. CDR1 is MDHEN, CDR2 SYDVKM, per germline. The CDR3 loop spans 13 amino acids. Unmatched junction bases numbered 2, after V lost 4 bases and J lost 4 bases. The CDR3 reads CASSWTSVYEQYF. The CDR3 DNA reads TGTGCCAGCAGTTGGACTAGCGTTTACGAGCAGTACTTC.

This clonotype turned up a few times. This chain connects TRBV9 to TRBJ2-7; TRBD2 matches 11 bases. Germline CDR1 is SGDLS and CDR2 is YYNGEE. After removal of 3 bases from V and 3 bases from J, the junction contained 2 bases not matched to a gene. The CDR3 consists of 14 residues. The CDR3 nucleotides are TGTGCCAGCAGCGCCGGGACTAGCGGCTACGAGCAGTACTTC. It yields the protein CASSAGTSGYEQYF.

The DNA of the CDR3 is TGTGCCAGCAGTCGGACAGGGGACAATGAGCAGTTCTTC. Translated, it gives CASSRTGDNEQFF. V and J are TRBV6-5 and TRBJ2-1; TRBD1 matches 9 bases. This CDR3 region has 13 residues. CDR1 and CDR2 from the germline V gene are MNHEY and SVGAGI. V was pared by 5 bases and J by 5 bases, with 1 base of the junction left unmatched.

This clonotype turned up a few times. The rearrangement links TRBV10-2 to TRBJ2-7; TRBD1 or TRBD2 may be the D gene (6 bases each). Germline CDR1 reads WSHSY; CDR2 reads SAAADI. The CDR3 runs to 12 residues. V was cut by 7 bases and J by 4 bases, with 11 bases left in between. The CDR3 reads CASTGDKYEQYF. DNA of the CDR3: TGCGCCAGCACGGGGGACAAATACGAGCAGTACTTC.

In this sample, this clonotype turned up a few times. V and J are TRBV12-3 or TRBV12-4 and TRBJ1-5; D is uncertain. The CDR3 sequence is 13 residues long. Trimming pared 6 bases from V and 3 bases from J, leaving 9 bases between. The CDR3 loop is CASRQSDNQPQHF. DNA of the CDR3: TGTGCCAGCAGACAGTCGGACAATCAGCCCCAGCATTTT.

Notes on this clonotype: Because the CDR3 is missing its conserved closing phenylalanine or tryptophan, this is likely a read error. The CDR3 sequence: CASSYEGGPVDTQYL. CDR3 in DNA: TGTGCCAGCAGCTATGAGGGAGGGCCGGTAGATACGCAGTATCTT. The chain links TRBV7-2 to TRBJ2-3; 7 nucleotides match TRBD2. Trimming took 4 bases from V and 5 from J; bases not matched to a gene: 9. CDR3 size: 15 residues. Germline CDR1 is SGHTA and CDR2 is FQGNSA.

The J gene is TRBJ2-1, the V gene TRBV7-9; D might be TRBD2 (5 bases). The CDR3 runs 16 residues. Germline assignment: CDR1 SEHNR and CDR2 FQNEAQ (reference sequence). Trimming took off 0 bases at V and 2 bases at J, with 11 bases between the two ends. Here the CDR3 DNA reads TGTGCCAGCAGCTTAGCCCGCGGAGGCCCCTACAATGAGCAGTTCTTC. Translating gives CASSLARGGPYNEQFF.

In this sample, this clonotype turned up a few times. The chain joins TRBV7-8 to TRBJ2-5, with D hard to call. Trimming took off 5 bases at V and 5 bases at J, with 6 bases between the two ends. The V gene's germline CDR1 is SGHVS and CDR2 FQNEAQ. The length of the CDR3 is 11 residues. Here the CDR3 reads CASSRDETQYF. CDR3 DNA sequence: TGTGCCAGCAGCCGCGATGAGACCCAGTACTTC.

This clonotype was picked up a small number of times. The chain's CDR3 is CASSLVDSGNTEAFF. Here the CDR3 DNA reads TGTGCCAGCAGCTTAGTGGACAGCGGCAACACTGAAGCTTTCTTT. V usage is TRBV7-8 and J usage is TRBJ1-1; D may be TRBD1 (6 bases). V lost 1 base and J 2 bases, leaving 11 bases between the germline ends. The V gene's germline CDR1 is SGHVS and CDR2 FQNEAQ. The CDR3 length is 15 residues.

The chain is built from TRBV7-9 and TRBJ1-1; D call uncertain. V was cut by 5 bases and J by 7 bases, with 11 bases left in between. This CDR3 region has 12 residues. Germline V CDR1 and CDR2: SEHNR, FQNEAQ (reference sequence). The CDR3 bases are TGTGCCAGCAGCCTCCCTACGGGTGAAGCTTTCTTT. Translating gives CASSLPTGEAFF.

This CDR3 reads CASRKGQNEAYEQYF. The DNA for the CDR3 is TGTGCCAGCAGGAAGGGGCAGAATGAGGCCTACGAGCAGTACTTC. The chain combines TRBV6-2 or TRBV6-3 with TRBJ2-7, with D possibly TRBD1 on 5 matching bases. The CDR3 is made up of 15 amino acids. Germline loops: CDR1 MNHEY, CDR2 SVGEGT. With 6 bases removed from V and 2 bases from J, the gap between germline ends came to 17 bases.